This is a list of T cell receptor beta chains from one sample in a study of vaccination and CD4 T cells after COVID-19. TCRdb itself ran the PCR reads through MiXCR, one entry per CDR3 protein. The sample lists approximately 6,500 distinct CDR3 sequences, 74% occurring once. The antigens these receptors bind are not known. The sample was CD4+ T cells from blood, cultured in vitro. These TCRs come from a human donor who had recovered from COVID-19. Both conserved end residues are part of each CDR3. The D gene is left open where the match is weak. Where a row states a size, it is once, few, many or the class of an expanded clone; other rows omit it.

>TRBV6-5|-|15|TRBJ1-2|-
TGTGCCAGCAGTTACTCGGGTGGGCCGTCCAATGGCTACACCTTC
CASSYSGGPSNGYTF
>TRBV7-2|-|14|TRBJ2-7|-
TGTGCCAGCAGCTTAGTTGGGAAACTCTACGAGCAGTACTTC
CASSLVGKLYEQYF
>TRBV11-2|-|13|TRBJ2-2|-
TGTGCCAGCAGCCTGACCCGGACCGGGGAGCTGTTTTTT
CASSLTRTGELFF
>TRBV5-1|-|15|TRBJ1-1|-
TGCGCCAGCAGCTTGGGTTCGGGAGGAAACACTGAAGCTTTCTTT
CASSLGSGGNTEAFF
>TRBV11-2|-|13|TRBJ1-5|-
TGTGCCAGCAGCTCACAGGGTAACCAGCCCCAGCATTTT
CASSSQGNQPQHF
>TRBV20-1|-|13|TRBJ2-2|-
TGCAGTGCTAGAGTCACTGGCACCGGGGAGCTGTTTTTT
CSARVTGTGELFF
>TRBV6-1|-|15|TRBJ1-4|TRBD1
TGTGCCAGCAGACGACAACAGGGGATTGTTGAAAAACTGTTTTTT
CASRRQQGIVEKLFF
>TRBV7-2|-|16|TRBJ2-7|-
TGTGCCAGCAGCTTAACGGCCACGTCATCTCCCTACGAGCAGTACTTC
CASSLTATSSPYEQYF
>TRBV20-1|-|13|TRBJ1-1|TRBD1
TGCAGTGCTCCGGGACAGCAGAACACTGAAGCTTTCTTT
CSAPGQQNTEAFF
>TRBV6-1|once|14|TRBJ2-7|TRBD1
TGTGCCAGCAGTGACGACAGGGGCTCCTACGAGCAGTACTTC
CASSDDRGSYEQYF
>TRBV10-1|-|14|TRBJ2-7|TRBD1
TGCGCCAGCAGTGCCAGGACAGGGGGCCACGAGCAGTACTTC
CASSARTGGHEQYF
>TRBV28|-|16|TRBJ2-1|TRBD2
TGTGCCAGCAGTCCCAGACTAGCGGGACTCTACAATGAGCAGTTCTTC
CASSPRLAGLYNEQFF
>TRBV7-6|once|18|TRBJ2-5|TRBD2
TGTGCCAGCAGCTTAGGGACCGGGGGAGCGGGGGCTTCGGAGACCCAGTACTTC
CASSLGTGGAGASETQYF
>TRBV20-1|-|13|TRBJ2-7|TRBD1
TGCAGTGCTGCCCGACAGGGATCCTACGAGCAGTACTTC
CSAARQGSYEQYF
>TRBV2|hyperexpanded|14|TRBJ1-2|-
TGTGCCAGCAGTGAAGTGGTCGGGCGTGGGGGCTACACCTTC
CASSEVVGRGGYTF
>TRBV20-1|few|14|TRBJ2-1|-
TGCAGTGCTAGAGATCCGGCCAGGGCTAATGAGCAGTTCTTC
CSARDPARANEQFF
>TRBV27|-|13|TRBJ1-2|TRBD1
TGTGCCAGCAGTCCCCGGACAGGCGGGGGCTACACCTTC
CASSPRTGGGYTF
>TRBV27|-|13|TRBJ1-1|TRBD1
TGTGCCAGCAGTGGGTTAGACAGGGTAGGAACTTTCTTT
CASSGLDRVGTFF
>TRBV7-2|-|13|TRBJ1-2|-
TGTGCCAGCAGCCATGGGACGGTCTATGGCTACACCTTC
CASSHGTVYGYTF
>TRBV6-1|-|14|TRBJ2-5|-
TGTGCCAGCAGTGGAGAGGCCCCTCGAAAGACCCAGTACTTC
CASSGEAPRKTQYF
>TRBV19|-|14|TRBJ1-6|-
TGTGCCAGTAGTATCGATAGGTATAATTCACCCCTCCACTTT
CASSIDRYNSPLHF
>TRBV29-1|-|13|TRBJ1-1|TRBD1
TGCAGCGTTGAAGAGGGCGGACAGGGGTTGGCTTTCTTT
CSVEEGGQGLAFF
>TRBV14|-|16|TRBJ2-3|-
TGTGCCAGCAGCCCGCGGAGGGCCCGGGGCACAGATACGCAGTATTTT
CASSPRRARGTDTQYF
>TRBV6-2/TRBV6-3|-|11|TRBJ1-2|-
TGTGCCACCCTCCGGGGGGTCGGCTACACCTTC
CATLRGVGYTF
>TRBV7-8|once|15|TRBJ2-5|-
TGTGCCAGCAGCTTAGGACAGGTTGGGGAGGAGACCCAGTACTTC
CASSLGQVGEETQYF
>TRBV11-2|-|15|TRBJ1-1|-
TGTGCCAGCAGCTTAGATAATCCGGGTACCGCTGAAGCTTTCTTT
CASSLDNPGTAEAFF
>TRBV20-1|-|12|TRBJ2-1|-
TGCAGTGCTGGATTGGTGGACAATGAGCAGTTCTTC
CSAGLVDNEQFF
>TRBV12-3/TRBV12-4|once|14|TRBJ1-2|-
TGTGCCAGCAGTCTCTGGCAAACTAACTATGGCTACACCTTC
CASSLWQTNYGYTF
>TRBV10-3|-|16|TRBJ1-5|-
TGTGCCATCAGAGGGGCAGGGACCACCGGGGATCAGCCCCAGCATTTT
CAIRGAGTTGDQPQHF
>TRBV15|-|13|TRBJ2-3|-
TGTGCCTCACGAGGGGGACCCACAGATACGCAGTATTTT
CASRGGPTDTQYF
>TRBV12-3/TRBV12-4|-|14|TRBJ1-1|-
TGTGCCAGCAGTTTTAAGGCACCGAACACTGAAGCTTTCTTT
CASSFKAPNTEAFF
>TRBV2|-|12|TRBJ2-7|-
TGTGCCAGCAGCCTAGCGATCTACGAGCAGTACTTC
CASSLAIYEQYF
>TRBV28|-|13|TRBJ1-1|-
TGTGCCAGCACGGGGGGCTTAGGCACTGAAGCTTTCTTT
CASTGGLGTEAFF
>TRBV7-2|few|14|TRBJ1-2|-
TGTGCCAGCAGCTTAGCAGGACAGATTTATGGCTACACCTTC
CASSLAGQIYGYTF
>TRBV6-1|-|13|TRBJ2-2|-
TGTGCCAGCAGCGAGACTAGAGCCGGGGAGCTGTTTTTT
CASSETRAGELFF
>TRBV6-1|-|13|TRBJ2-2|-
TGTGCCAGTTTTAGCGGAAACACCGGGGAGCTGTTTTTT
CASFSGNTGELFF
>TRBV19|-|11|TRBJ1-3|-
TGTGCCACCGGCTCTGGAAACACCATATATTTT
CATGSGNTIYF
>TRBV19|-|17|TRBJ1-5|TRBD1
TGTGCCAGTAGGCCCCCCGCGGGACAGGGGCGGAATCAGCCCCAGCATTTT
CASRPPAGQGRNQPQHF
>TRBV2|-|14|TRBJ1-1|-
-
CASSEVGQGSETFF
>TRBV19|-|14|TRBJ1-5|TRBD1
TGTGCCAGTAGTGCGACAGGGGGGAATCAGCCCCAGCATTTT
CASSATGGNQPQHF
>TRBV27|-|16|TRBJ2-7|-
TGTGCCAGCAGTCCCCCCCCAGGGGTAGCCGGCTACGAGCAGTACTTC
CASSPPPGVAGYEQYF
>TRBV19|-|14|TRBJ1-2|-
TGTGCCAGTAGTATAGCTACCGACCGCGCTGGCTACACCTTC
CASSIATDRAGYTF
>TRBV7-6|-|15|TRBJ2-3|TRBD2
TGTGCCAGCAGCTTTTACGGGGGGGCCGGAGATACGCAGTATTTT
CASSFYGGAGDTQYF
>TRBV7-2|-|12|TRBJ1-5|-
TGTGCCAGCAGCCGTGACAGCCAGCCCCAGCATTTT
CASSRDSQPQHF
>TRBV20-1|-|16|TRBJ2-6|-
TGCAGTGCTAGAAGTGGCGGTGTTAAGGGGGCCAACGTCCTGACTTTC
CSARSGGVKGANVLTF
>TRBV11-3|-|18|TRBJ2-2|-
TGTGCCAGCAGCTTAGATAGGGTAGGGCACGCGAACACCGGGGAGCTGTTTTTT
CASSLDRVGHANTGELFF
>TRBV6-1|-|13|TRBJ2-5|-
TGTGCCAGCAGGGCCTCGGGGGTCGAGACCCAGTACTTC
CASRASGVETQYF
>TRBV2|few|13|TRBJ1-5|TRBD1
TGTGCCAGCAGTCCAGGGGGGGGTCAGCCCCAGCATTTT
CASSPGGGQPQHF